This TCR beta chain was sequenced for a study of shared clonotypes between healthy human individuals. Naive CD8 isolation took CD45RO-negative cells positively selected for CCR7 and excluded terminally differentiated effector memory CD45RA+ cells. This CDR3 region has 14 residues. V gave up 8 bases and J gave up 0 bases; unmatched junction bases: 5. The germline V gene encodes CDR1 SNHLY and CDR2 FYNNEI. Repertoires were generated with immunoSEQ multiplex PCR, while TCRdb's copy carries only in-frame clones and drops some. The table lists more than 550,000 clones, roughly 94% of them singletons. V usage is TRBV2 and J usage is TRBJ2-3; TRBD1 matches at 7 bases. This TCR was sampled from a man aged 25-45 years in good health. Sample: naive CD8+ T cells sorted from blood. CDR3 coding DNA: TGTGCCAGCCAGGGGGATACTAGCACAGATACGCAGTATTTT. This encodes CASQGDTSTDTQYF.